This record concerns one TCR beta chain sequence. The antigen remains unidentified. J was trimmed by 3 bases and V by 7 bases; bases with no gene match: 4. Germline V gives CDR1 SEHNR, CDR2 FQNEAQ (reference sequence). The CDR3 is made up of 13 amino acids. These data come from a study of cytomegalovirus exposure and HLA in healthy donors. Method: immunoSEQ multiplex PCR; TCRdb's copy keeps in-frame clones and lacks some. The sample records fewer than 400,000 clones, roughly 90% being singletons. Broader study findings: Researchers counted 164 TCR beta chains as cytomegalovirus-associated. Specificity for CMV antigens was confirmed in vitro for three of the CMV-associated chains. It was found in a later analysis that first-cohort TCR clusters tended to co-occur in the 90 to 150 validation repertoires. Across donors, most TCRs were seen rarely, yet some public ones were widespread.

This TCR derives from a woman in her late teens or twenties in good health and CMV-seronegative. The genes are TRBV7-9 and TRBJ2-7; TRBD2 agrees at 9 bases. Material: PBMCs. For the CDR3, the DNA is TGTGCCAGCACCAGGACTAGCGACTACGAGCAGTACTTC. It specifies CASTRTSDYEQYF. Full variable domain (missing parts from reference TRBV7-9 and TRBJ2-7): DTGVSQNPRHKITKRGQNVTFRCDPISEHNRLYWYRQTLGQGPEFLTYFQNEAQLEKSRLLSDRFSAERPKGSFSTLEIQRTEQGDSAMYLCASTRTSDYEQYFGPGTRLTVT.